A single sample is the source of the 27 T cell receptor beta chains below, sequenced in a study of T cells in Graves' hyperthyroidism and ophthalmopathy. Amplification targeted TCR beta CDR3 regions from RNA transcripts. The HTBI set primed first-round TCR CDR3 RT-PCR. TCRdb ran MiXCR on the multiplex PCR reads and lists one entry per CDR3 protein. Of approximately 640,000 distinct CDR3 sequences listed, 15% to 20% are singletons. Sequenced material: blood. The receptors originated from a man aged 45-65 years with Graves' hyperthyroidism.

V and J are TRBV10-3 and TRBJ2-1; D is unresolved. V lost 11 bases, J lost 5 bases, and 16 bases lay in between. CDR3 size: 13 residues. Germline V gives CDR1 ENHRY, CDR2 SYGVKD. The CDR3 region is CASQIGPNNEQFF. The CDR3 bases are TGTGCCTCCCAGATTGGTCCTAACAATGAGCAGTTCTTC.

Only a few counts were recorded for this clonotype. The chain links TRBV4-1 to TRBJ2-1; 8 nucleotides agree with TRBD2. This CDR3 is built from 17 residues. Germline assignment: CDR1 MGHRA and CDR2 YSYEKL. The trim removed 1 base at V and 4 bases at J, leaving 9 bases unmatched. The CDR3 coding sequence is TGCGCCAGCAGCCAAGGTAGGCGGGAGGTCCTATACAATGAGCAGTTCTTC. It codes for CASSQGRREVLYNEQFF.

This clonotype has only a few counts. The V call is TRBV25-1, the J call TRBJ1-1; D possibly corresponds to TRBD1 (6 bases). Germline V gene data show CDR1 as MGHDK and CDR2 as SYGVNS. V lost 3 bases, J lost 3 bases, and 8 bases lay in between. The CDR3 covers 13 residues. The CDR3 DNA sequence: TGTGCCAGCAGTGATCCAGGGGACACTGAAGCTTTCTTT. It yields the protein CASSDPGDTEAFF.

In its sample, this clonotype was seen a few times. The chain joins TRBV10-3 to TRBJ1-5; D may be TRBD1 (5 bases). Germline V lookup: CDR1 ENHRY, CDR2 SYGVKD. Trimming stripped 8 bases from V and 5 bases from J, with 16 bases between. This CDR3 spans 14 amino acids. The CDR3 here is CAIAVSGGDQPQHF. The CDR3 coding sequence is TGTGCCATCGCAGTTTCGGGGGGGGATCAGCCCCAGCATTTT.

The gene calls are TRBV9 and TRBJ2-1, with 16 bases fitting TRBD2. CDR3 size: 19 residues. Germline V gene sequence: CDR1 SGDLS, CDR2 YYNGEE. Trimming took 0 bases from V and 7 from J; bases not matched to a gene: 10. The CDR3, as DNA: TGTGCCAGCAGCGTAGACGGGACTAGCGGGAGGGCCTTGGGGAATGAGCAGTTCTTC. This translates into CASSVDGTSGRALGNEQFF.

This chain links TRBV7-9 with TRBJ2-1; 11 nucleotides agree with TRBD2. The V gene's germline CDR1 is SEHNR and CDR2 FQNEAQ (reference sequence). Trimming removed 5 bases from V and 8 bases from J; junction bases left unmatched: 11. CDR3 length: 16 residues. The CDR3 here is CASSQFWTSGQDEQFF. The CDR3 DNA follows: TGTGCCAGCAGCCAATTTTGGACTAGCGGGCAGGATGAGCAGTTCTTC.

A remark on this clonotype: The junction departs from germline at one end; a sequencing error may be responsible. The chain uses TRBV3-1 and TRBJ2-1; D possibly corresponds to TRBD1 (5 bases). There are 14 residues in the CDR3. Germline V gene data show CDR1 as LGHDT and CDR2 as YNNKEL (reference sequence). CDR3 coding DNA: TGTGCCAGCAGTCAAGTACAAGGGGTCAGTGAGCAGTTCTTC. This sequence encodes CASSQVQGVSEQFF.

This clonotype showed up many times. The chain joins TRBV11-2 to TRBJ2-3; D is undetermined. CDR1 and CDR2 (germline): SGHAT, FQNNGV. V gave up 3 bases and J gave up 1 base, with 2 bases separating them. The CDR3 loop spans 12 amino acids. In nucleotides, the CDR3 is TGTGCCAGCAGCTTCGGCACAGATACGCAGTATTTT. The encoded protein is CASSFGTDTQYF.

There are many counts of this clonotype. This chain joins TRBV18 and TRBJ1-4; 9 bases are a match to TRBD1. Germline trimming cut 6 bases from V and 6 bases from J; bases unmatched to any gene: 8. Germline loops: CDR1 KGHSH, CDR2 LQKENI. This CDR3 comprises 15 residues. CDR3 nucleotide sequence: TGTGCCAGCTCCCACAGGGGGCTGTTGGATGAAAAACTGTTTTTT. This encodes CASSHRGLLDEKLFF. Full variable domain (outside the CDR3, taken from reference TRBV18 and TRBJ1-4): NAGVMQNPRHLVRRRGQEARLRCSPMKGHSHVYWYRQLPEEGLKFMVYLQKENIIDESGMPKERFSAEFPKEGPSILRIQQVVRGDSAAYFCASSHRGLLDEKLFFGSGTQLSVL.

This clonotype has only one observation. The rearrangement joins TRBV30 to TRBJ1-1; a possible D gene is TRBD1 (5 bases). Looked up from germline, CDR1 is GTSNPN and CDR2 is SVGIG (reference sequence). CDR3 length: 14 residues. Trimming stripped 4 bases from V and 1 base from J, with 13 bases between. As DNA, the CDR3 is TGTGCCTGGAATAACGGGGGGAAGAACACTGAAGCTTTCTTT. Translated, it gives CAWNNGGKNTEAFF. The variable domain in full, with the rest retrieved from reference TRBV30 and TRBJ1-1, is SQTIHQWPATLVQPVGSPLSLECTVEGTSNPNLYWYRQAAGRGLQLLFYSVGIGQISSEVPQNLSASRPQDRQFILSSKKLLLSDSGFYLCAWNNGGKNTEAFFGQGTRLTVV.

This clonotype was found many times. This chain joins TRBV27 and TRBJ1-1, with D possibly matching TRBD1 (6 bases). CDR3 length: 12 amino acids. Deletions cut 11 bases from V and 5 bases from J, with 15 bases between. Germline V gene lookup returns CDR1 MNHEY and CDR2 SMNVEV (reference sequence). CDR3 region: CAPERGTTEAFF. DNA of the CDR3: TGTGCCCCCGAGAGGGGGACGACTGAAGCTTTCTTT.

The CDR3 sequence is CASSESSVGNTEAFF. CDR3 DNA sequence: TGTGCCAGCAGTGAAAGCAGCGTCGGGAACACTGAAGCTTTCTTT. This sequence joins TRBV25-1 and TRBJ1-1, with D hard to call. Trimming shortened V by 2 bases and J by 1 base, and 11 bases separated the two germline ends. Germline V lookup: CDR1 MGHDK, CDR2 SYGVNS. The CDR3 runs 15 residues.

The chain has TRBV7-2 and TRBJ2-1, with 8 bases identical to TRBD2. With 2 bases clipped from V and 4 bases from J, the junction kept 7 bases outside the gene matches. The CDR3 extends over 16 amino acids. CDR1 is SGHTA and CDR2 is FQGNSA in the germline V gene. The CDR3 protein is CASSLSGASGYNEQFF. The CDR3 DNA follows: TGTGCCAGCAGCTTAAGCGGAGCTAGCGGGTACAATGAGCAGTTCTTC.

This sequence joins TRBV6-5 and TRBJ2-7, with no clear D. From germline, CDR1 is MNHEY and CDR2 SVGAGI. The CDR3 is 14 amino acids. With 0 bases removed from V and 2 bases from J, the gap between germline ends came to 8 bases. In nucleotides, the CDR3 is TGTGCCAGCAGTTACTCGTCAGATCCCTACGAGCAGTACTTC. Amino acids: CASSYSSDPYEQYF.

This clonotype has a count of ten or more. The chain links TRBV7-2 to TRBJ2-1; 7 bases line up with TRBD2. The CDR3 is 12 amino acids. The junction had 4 bases not matched to a gene; V was cut back by 4 bases and J by 10 bases. The V gene's germline CDR1 is SGHTA and CDR2 FQGNSA. The CDR3 nucleotides read TGTGCCAGCAGCTCGGGACTAAGGGAGCAGTTCTTC. Its protein product is CASSSGLREQFF.

This clonotype has a count of ten or more. The V call is TRBV2, the J call TRBJ1-1; 12 nucleotides line up with TRBD1. J was trimmed by 7 bases and V by 8 bases; bases with no gene match: 5. There are 13 residues in the CDR3. Germline lookup yields CDR1 SNHLY and CDR2 FYNNEI. CDR3 DNA sequence: TGTGCCAGCCGGGGACAGGGGGCAAGTGAAGCTTTCTTT. It encodes CASRGQGASEAFF.

This chain connects TRBV19 to TRBJ2-2; TRBD1 matches at 7 bases. The CDR3 is 16 residues long. V shed 5 bases and J 0 bases; nucleotides not matched to a gene: 6. Looked up from germline, CDR1 is LNHDA and CDR2 is SQIVND (reference sequence). This CDR3 reads CASSLSGTANTGELFF. CDR3 coding DNA: TGTGCCAGTAGTCTCTCTGGGACAGCGAACACCGGGGAGCTGTTTTTT.

V usage is TRBV5-5 and J usage is TRBJ2-3; 8 nucleotides align to TRBD1. With 3 bases clipped from V and 4 bases from J, the junction kept 1 base outside the gene matches. The CDR3 sequence is 13 residues long. CDR1 is SGHKS and CDR2 is YYEKEE in the germline V gene (reference sequence). The CDR3 DNA follows: TGTGCCAGCAGCTGGGGACAGGCAGATACGCAGTATTTT. This sequence encodes CASSWGQADTQYF.

This clonotype was counted ten times or more. The rearrangement links TRBV28 to TRBJ2-6; tentative D call: TRBD1 (6 bases). The CDR3 is 17 amino acids. CDR1 and CDR2 from the germline V gene are MDHEN and SYDVKM. V was shortened by 4 bases and J by 0 bases, with 13 bases between the two germline ends. The chain's CDR3 is CASSSPDSSSGANVLTF. CDR3 nucleotide sequence: TGTGCCAGCAGTTCCCCGGACAGCAGCTCTGGGGCCAACGTCCTGACTTTC. Full variable domain (missing parts from reference TRBV28 and TRBJ2-6): DVKVTQSSRYLVKRTGEKVFLECVQDMDHENMFWYRQDPGLGLRLIYFSYDVKMKEKGDIPEGYSVSREKKERFSLILESASTNQTSMYLCASSSPDSSSGANVLTFGAGSRLTVL.

This chain links TRBV5-5 with TRBJ2-5; D might be TRBD2 (6 bases). The V end lost 4 bases, the J end lost 2 bases, and 21 bases lay between the germline ends. The CDR3 consists of 17 residues. Germline CDR1 and CDR2: SGHKS and YYEKEE (reference sequence). The CDR3 region has the DNA TGTGCCAGCAGCCCCGCGGGTAGCGGAGCTCCTCAAGAGACCCAGTACTTC. Its protein product is CASSPAGSGAPQETQYF.

The V gene is TRBV29-1, the J gene TRBJ2-2; no clear D gene. The germline CDR1 and CDR2 sequences are SQVTM and ANQGSEA. The CDR3 extends over 15 amino acids. Trimming took off 2 bases at V and 0 bases at J, with 10 bases between the two ends. Written as DNA, the CDR3 is TGCAGCGTTGAATTGGTCGCGGCGAACACCGGGGAGCTGTTTTTT. Translation: CSVELVAANTGELFF.

The rearrangement uses TRBV19 and TRBJ2-2; no clear D gene. Between the trimmed V and J ends, which lost 8 bases and 8 bases, there was a span of 18 bases. The CDR3 loop spans 14 amino acids. In germline, CDR1 is LNHDA, CDR2 SQIVND (reference sequence). The chain's CDR3 is CASLRLGYAGELFF. The DNA for the CDR3 is TGTGCCAGTCTTAGGTTGGGTTACGCTGGGGAGCTGTTTTTT.

Ten or more counts support this clonotype. The chain uses TRBV18 and TRBJ2-2, with 7 bases identical to TRBD1. The CDR3 loop spans 15 amino acids. Germline V gene sequence: CDR1 KGHSH, CDR2 LQKENI. The J segment lost 5 bases and the V segment lost 0 bases, leaving 3 bases of the junction unmatched. The CDR3 DNA is TGTGCCAGCTCACCACCGTCAGGGGGAACCGGGGAGCTGTTTTTT. Its translation is CASSPPSGGTGELFF.

This chain uses TRBV25-1 with TRBJ2-1; D possibly corresponds to TRBD2 (6 bases). The CDR3 loop spans 15 amino acids. Germline assignment: CDR1 MGHDK and CDR2 SYGVNS. V was shortened by 5 bases and J by 6 bases, with 17 bases between the two germline ends. CDR3 sequence reads: CASSLTGTFPNEQFF. Here the CDR3 DNA reads TGTGCCAGCAGTCTGACGGGGACTTTTCCCAATGAGCAGTTCTTC.

This clonotype was detected many times. The J gene is TRBJ2-7, the V gene TRBV6-2 or TRBV6-3, with TRBD2 as a possible D gene (6 bases). Germline CDR1 is MNHEY and CDR2 is SVGEGT. The CDR3 length is 18 residues. Trimming left V 0 bases short and J 1 base short, with 19 bases between. The CDR3 is CASSYSIMAGKDSYEQYF. CDR3 in DNA: TGTGCCAGCAGTTACTCGATCATGGCGGGGAAAGATTCCTACGAGCAGTACTTC.

The chain uses TRBV29-1 and TRBJ1-1; no definite D call. Germline CDR1 reads SQVTM; CDR2 reads ANQGSEA. Trimming pared 1 base from V and 3 bases from J, leaving 12 bases between. The CDR3 spans 14 residues. The CDR3 DNA reads as TGCAGCGTTGAAGGGAGACTAGGAGACACTGAAGCTTTCTTT. The encoded protein is CSVEGRLGDTEAFF.

This clonotype was counted ten times or more. The chain joins TRBV2 to TRBJ2-1; no clear D. Germline values: CDR1 SNHLY, CDR2 FYNNEI. CDR3 length: 15 residues. V lost 6 bases and J lost 0, with 12 bases in between. The CDR3 spells CASSPDWSSYNEQFF. Here the CDR3 DNA reads TGTGCCAGCAGCCCCGACTGGAGCTCCTACAATGAGCAGTTCTTC.